This T cell receptor (beta chain) originates from a study of regulatory T cells in long-lasting Graves disease. CDR1 and CDR2 (germline): LGHNT, FRNRAP. There are 14 residues in the CDR3. The V end was cut by 6 bases, the J end by 5 bases, with 16 bases between. Time point noted: newly diagnosed GD, antithyroid drugs for less than 3 months. Making the TCR library involved RNA that had been extracted from PBMCs. Remarks on this clonotype: As yet, its antigen is unknown.

Regarding the study as a whole: Patients with persistent disease shared 2,500 or so public clonotypes, outpacing the roughly 970 shared by new patients. With persistent disease, TRBV28, TRBJ1-2 and TRBJ2-5 were the favored segments.

Both iRepertoire HTBI primers and Arm-PCR of CDR3 regions were used to build the TCR beta libraries. TCRdb called the multiplex PCR reads again in MiXCR, with one record for every CDR3 protein. The sample has fewer than 500,000 distinct CDR3 sequences; 15% to 20% are singletons. The sample also formed part of further work on T cells in Graves' hyperthyroidism and ophthalmopathy.

The clonotype was recovered from a man aged 40-50 years with Graves disease. The chain is built from TRBV12-5 and TRBJ2-5; possibly TRBD1 or TRBD2 for D (7 bases each). Sequences were derived from peripheral blood mononuclear cells (PBMCs), sampled at new diagnosis, from a patient treated with antithyroid drugs. The CDR3 spells CASGPGGGRETQYF. The CDR3 coding sequence is TGTGCTAGTGGCCCAGGGGGGGGGAGGGAGACCCAGTACTTC.